This T cell receptor beta chain was profiled in a study of cytomegalovirus exposure and HLA in healthy donors. The PCR contained 60 Vbeta and 13 Jbeta primers. Assay used: immunoSEQ multiplex PCR; TCRdb lists only in-frame clones, some missing. The data contain about 82,000 clones, roughly four fifths of them singletons. The V gene's germline CDR1 is SGHAT and CDR2 FQNNGV. Trimming shortened V by 5 bases and J by 4 bases, and 3 bases separated the two germline ends. The CDR3 consists of 10 residues. Source material: PBMCs. This chain connects TRBV11-2 to TRBJ2-7; no clear D. This receptor was identified in a woman aged 45-60 years in good health and CMV-seropositive. CDR3 amino acids: CASSQYEQYF. DNA for the CDR3: TGTGCCAGCAGCCAATACGAGCAGTACTTC.